These 29 T cell receptor beta chains were sequenced from one sample in a study of T cell responses to AZD1222 COVID-19 vaccine (dated by TCRdb to the early 2020s). The time point label here, explained by the study, means: baseline before first vaccination. The protocol used for the library was the immunoSEQ multiplex PCR assay. Not all clones reach the TCRdb copy of this immuneACCESS table, which keeps in-frame sequences only. Checked studies attribute under half of the gap to unresolved V genes and leave the rest unexplained. This sample gives about 130,000 clones in total; about 91% of them show up just once. The top ten hold under 2% of the sample. Sequenced material: peripheral blood, taken on day 0 of AZD1222 vaccination. The receptors stem from an adult in good health.

This chain connects TRBV7-2 to TRBJ1-2; D is uncertain. The CDR3 contains 14 residues. Germline-derived CDR1 and CDR2 are SGHTA and FQGNSA. V was trimmed by 1 base and J by 5 bases, leaving 11 bases between them. This CDR3 is CASSLGFRGYGYTF. The CDR3 DNA sequence: TGTGCCAGCAGCTTAGGTTTTCGGGGTTATGGCTACACCTTC.

This chain joins TRBV19 and TRBJ1-2; D uncertain. This CDR3 has 15 amino acids. The germline V gene has CDR1 LNHDA and CDR2 SQIVND (reference sequence). The germline V and J ends were trimmed by 0 bases and 4 bases, with 12 bases remaining between them. CDR3: CASSIERAVGYGYTF. The DNA for the CDR3 is TGTGCCAGTAGTATAGAGAGGGCAGTTGGCTATGGCTACACCTTC.

This chain's CDR3 is CASSLVFGGNTEAFF. DNA for the CDR3: TGTGCCAGCAGCTTGGTTTTTGGGGGGAACACTGAAGCTTTCTTT. V is TRBV5-5 and J is TRBJ1-1, with a weak D call TRBD1 (5 bases). The V end lost 0 bases, the J end lost 1 base, and 10 bases lay between the germline ends. Germline V CDR1 and CDR2: SGHKS, YYEKEE (reference sequence). The CDR3 runs 15 residues.

J is TRBJ1-2 and V is TRBV5-1, with a possible D match to TRBD1 (5 bases). The CDR3 has 15 amino acids. Germline V gene data show CDR1 as SGHRS and CDR2 as YFSETQ. The V gene lost 6 bases and the J gene lost 7 bases, with 22 bases spanning the gap. The CDR3: CASTPGRTDVVGYTF. CDR3 coding DNA: TGCGCCAGCACCCCGGGACGGACTGACGTTGTTGGCTACACCTTC.

The chain has TRBV5-1 and TRBJ2-1, with 9 bases matching TRBD1. This CDR3 has 13 amino acids. After removal of 10 bases from V and 6 bases from J, the junction contained 8 bases not matched to a gene. Germline CDR1 reads SGHRS; CDR2 reads YFSETQ. CDR3 residues: CASGQGTANEQFF. The CDR3 DNA follows: TGCGCCTCTGGACAGGGGACCGCCAATGAGCAGTTCTTC.

The V gene is TRBV4-3, the J gene TRBJ2-3; 7 bases line up with TRBD1. The CDR3 contains 16 residues. V was pared by 0 bases and J by 2 bases, with 5 bases of the junction left unmatched. Per germline, CDR1 LGHNA and CDR2 YSLEER. The CDR3 region is CASSQEDRDTTDTQYF. The DNA of the CDR3 is TGCGCCAGCAGCCAAGAAGACAGGGACACCACAGATACGCAGTATTTT.

The genes are TRBV5-1 and TRBJ2-1; TRBD2 agrees at 7 bases. CDR1 is SGHRS and CDR2 is YFSETQ in the germline V gene. V shed 0 bases, J shed 3 bases, and the junction held 3 bases outside the gene matches. The CDR3 sequence is 15 residues long. The CDR3 reads CASSLASGIYNEQFF. CDR3 nucleotides: TGCGCCAGCAGCTTGGCAAGCGGGATCTACAATGAGCAGTTCTTC.

The chain employs TRBV4-3 and TRBJ1-3; D remains unclear. The CDR3 covers 15 residues. Germline lookup yields CDR1 LGHNA and CDR2 YSLEER. V was shortened by 0 bases and J by 8 bases, with 14 bases between the two germline ends. The CDR3 loop is CASSQETGSADTIYF. CDR3 bases: TGCGCCAGCAGCCAAGAAACGGGTTCGGCGGACACCATATATTTT.

The chain is built from TRBV29-1 and TRBJ1-5; 12 bases are a match to TRBD1. The J segment lost 9 bases and the V segment lost 4 bases, leaving 10 bases of the junction unmatched. Germline lookup yields CDR1 SQVTM and CDR2 ANQGSEA. CDR3 length: 15 amino acids. In nucleotides, the CDR3 is TGCAGCGTTGGGGACAGGGGGCCTGGAGGGATGCCCCAGCATTTT. Translating it yields CSVGDRGPGGMPQHF.

The chain is built from TRBV6-4 and TRBJ1-1, with 7 bases lining up with TRBD1. The germline gives CDR1 MRHNA, CDR2 SNTAGT. Losses at the gene ends were 6 bases for V and 0 bases for J; bases not matched to a gene: 4. This CDR3 contains 14 residues. CDR3 region: CASRADRMNTEAFF. CDR3 nucleotide sequence: TGTGCCAGCAGAGCGGACAGGATGAACACTGAAGCTTTCTTT.

V gene TRBV7-2 combines with J gene TRBJ2-3, with 7 bases identical to TRBD1. Germline V gene lookup returns CDR1 SGHTA and CDR2 FQGNSA. This CDR3 comprises 15 residues. Germline trimming cut 4 bases from V and 0 bases from J; bases unmatched to any gene: 4. CDR3 sequence (DNA): TGTGCCAGCAGCTCGGGACAGTCTAGCACAGATACGCAGTATTTT. It yields the protein CASSSGQSSTDTQYF. The full variable domain, in which reference TRBV7-2 and TRBJ2-3 provide the parts outside the CDR3, is GAGVSQSPSNKVTEKGKDVELRCDPISGHTALYWYRQSLGQGLEFLIYFQGNSAPDKSGLPSDRFSAERTGGSVSTLTIQRTQQEDSAVYLCASSSGQSSTDTQYFGPGTRLTVL.

CDR3 protein: CASSTADVGRLFF. CDR3 sequence (DNA): TGTGCCAGCAGCACCGCCGATGTTGGGAGACTGTTTTTT. This chain links TRBV7-2 with TRBJ1-4; the D is unclear. Germline CDR1 SGHTA, CDR2 FQGNSA. The CDR3 length is 13 residues. The V gene lost 5 bases and the J gene lost 13 bases, with 17 bases spanning the gap.

This rearrangement joins TRBV10-3 to TRBJ1-6, with 10 nucleotides matching TRBD1. Germline V gives CDR1 ENHRY, CDR2 SYGVKD. V gave up 10 bases and J gave up 8 bases; unmatched junction bases: 8. There are 14 residues in the CDR3. CDR3 region: CANETGGSDSPLHF. The CDR3 nucleotides are TGTGCCAACGAGACAGGGGGCTCTGATTCACCCCTCCACTTT.

The CDR3 is CASSSGLGTDTQYF. CDR3 sequence (DNA): TGTGCCAGCAGCTCTGGACTAGGCACAGATACGCAGTATTTT. The V gene is TRBV5-4, the J gene TRBJ2-3, with TRBD2 matching over 7 bases. The CDR3 contains 14 residues. The trim removed 3 bases at V and 1 base at J, leaving 2 bases unmatched. Germline V CDR1 and CDR2: SGHNT, YYREEE (reference sequence). The full variable domain, with the rest looked up from reference TRBV5-4 and TRBJ2-3, is ETGVTQSPTHLIKTRGQQVTLRCSSQSGHNTVSWYQQALGQGPQFIFQYYREEENGRGNFPPRFSGLQFPNYSSELNVNALELDDSALYLCASSSGLGTDTQYFGPGTRLTVL.

This rearrangement joins TRBV9 to TRBJ1-2; 7 nucleotides match TRBD1. The V segment lost 0 bases and the J segment 11 bases; nucleotides outside the gene matches: 7. Germline loops: CDR1 SGDLS, CDR2 YYNGEE. There are 13 residues in the CDR3. The CDR3 reads CASSVVSTGVYTF. The CDR3 bases are TGTGCCAGCAGCGTAGTTAGTACAGGGGTTTACACCTTC.

V usage is TRBV6-5 and J usage is TRBJ2-7; D is unclear. CDR1 is MNHEY and CDR2 is SVGAGI in the germline V gene. The CDR3 is made up of 15 amino acids. With 5 bases removed from V and 3 bases from J, the gap between germline ends came to 17 bases. This CDR3 reads CASSTSDGSYYEQYF. The CDR3 nucleotides are TGTGCCAGCAGTACCTCGGACGGATCCTACTACGAGCAGTACTTC.

The chain joins TRBV27 to TRBJ2-7; TRBD1 is a possible D gene (6 bases). The V and J ends lost 2 bases and 4 bases respectively, with 15 bases between them. The CDR3 contains 15 residues. Germline lookup yields CDR1 MNHEY and CDR2 SMNVEV (reference sequence). The CDR3 loop is CASSLNRETYYEQYF. CDR3 DNA: TGTGCCAGCAGTTTAAACAGGGAGACTTATTACGAGCAGTACTTC.

This chain joins TRBV25-1 and TRBJ1-5; 9 positions match TRBD1. Germline CDR1 reads MGHDK; CDR2 reads SYGVNS. The CDR3 sequence is 16 residues long. V trimming: 3 bases; J trimming: 5 bases; junction bases outside the gene matches: 8. The CDR3, as DNA: TGTGCCAGCAGTGAGGGTTGGGACAGGGTACATCAGCCCCAGCATTTT. Its translation is CASSEGWDRVHQPQHF.

This CDR3 reads CASSPDGNQPQHF. In DNA, the CDR3 is TGTGCCAGCAGTCCCGACGGGAATCAGCCCCAGCATTTT. This rearrangement joins TRBV6-5 to TRBJ1-5; D gene unclear. This CDR3 has 13 residues. Germline CDR1 and CDR2: MNHEY and SVGAGI. Trimming took off 5 bases at V and 4 bases at J, with 9 bases between the two ends.

The gene calls are TRBV11-3 and TRBJ2-3; D remains ambiguous. CDR3 length: 12 amino acids. CDR1 SGHNT and CDR2 YENEEA come from the germline V gene. The V and J ends lost 2 bases and 4 bases respectively, with 4 bases between them. The CDR3 DNA sequence: TGTGCCAGCAGCTTATTCCCAGATACGCAGTATTTT. Translating it yields CASSLFPDTQYF.

The chain recombines TRBV28 with TRBJ1-2; D gene ambiguous. The germline CDR1 and CDR2 sequences are MDHEN and SYDVKM. The CDR3 has 14 amino acids. Trimming stripped 6 bases from V and 7 bases from J, with 18 bases between. The CDR3 region has the DNA TGTGCCAGCAGCCGCTGGCCCCTTGACCGTGGCTACACCTTC. Translation gives CASSRWPLDRGYTF.

This clone was seen a handful of times. The V gene is TRBV5-1, the J gene TRBJ2-7; D assignment may be TRBD1 or TRBD2 (5 bases each). Germline V CDR1 and CDR2: SGHRS, YFSETQ. With 3 bases removed from V and 0 bases from J, the gap between germline ends came to 19 bases. This CDR3 contains 17 residues. This CDR3 reads CASSSYTGTASSYEQYF. The CDR3 DNA is TGCGCCAGCAGCTCCTATACCGGGACGGCTAGCTCCTACGAGCAGTACTTC.

The CDR3 here is CASSQATGYSETQYF. In DNA, the CDR3 is TGTGCCAGCAGTCAGGCTACAGGGTACTCAGAGACCCAGTACTTC. The J gene is TRBJ2-5, the V gene TRBV6-5; D is perhaps TRBD1 (6 bases). Trimming took 5 bases from V and 4 from J, leaving 17 bases between them. The germline V gene has CDR1 MNHEY and CDR2 SVGAGI. CDR3 size: 15 residues.

The gene calls are TRBV18 and TRBJ2-1; 16 positions agree with TRBD2. This CDR3 spans 17 amino acids. Germline loops: CDR1 KGHSH, CDR2 LQKENI. V lost 6 bases and J lost 4; bases outside the gene matches: 6. The CDR3 DNA is TGTGCCAGCTCGGCTCCGGGACTAGCGGGGGGGTACAATGAGCAGTTCTTC. Encoded protein: CASSAPGLAGGYNEQFF.

For this clone: Other nucleotide sequences from this sample produce the same CDR3. This chain uses TRBV4-3 with TRBJ2-7; maybe TRBD2 (5 bases). The CDR3 length is 15 residues. Germline loops: CDR1 LGHNA, CDR2 YSLEER. Trimming removed 0 bases from V and 4 bases from J, with 13 bases in between. As DNA, the CDR3 is TGCGCCAGCAGCCAAGATTACGGGGTGGCGTACGAGCAGTACTTC. It is translated as CASSQDYGVAYEQYF.

The chain combines TRBV3-1 (or the pseudogene TRBV3-2) with TRBJ1-4; D gene unclear. Per germline, CDR1 LGHDT and CDR2 YNNKEL (reference sequence). V gave up 5 bases and J gave up 8 bases, with 6 bases separating them. This CDR3 is built from 11 residues. As DNA, the CDR3 is TGTGCCAGCAGCTCTCAGGAAAAACTGTTTTTT. This gives the protein CASSSQEKLFF.

V and J are TRBV19 and TRBJ2-1; possible D gene TRBD1, 5 bases. The CDR3 has 13 residues. Looked up from germline, CDR1 is LNHDA and CDR2 is SQIVND (reference sequence). V lost 3 bases to trimming and J lost 10 bases, with 13 bases between them. The DNA of the CDR3 is TGTGCCAGTAGTATCGGCAGGGTTAACGAGCAGTTCTTC. It is translated as CASSIGRVNEQFF.

The V gene is TRBV6-1, the J gene TRBJ2-2; the D is unclear. Per germline, CDR1 MNHNS and CDR2 SASEGT. This CDR3 spans 15 amino acids. Deletions cut 2 bases from V and 2 bases from J, with 9 bases between. For the CDR3, the DNA is TGTGCCAGCAGTGAATCCCGCCTAAACACCGGGGAGCTGTTTTTT. It is translated as CASSESRLNTGELFF.

The CDR3, as DNA: TGTGCCAGCAGCCCTACAGGGAAAGGGGGTTCAGATACGCAGTATTTT. The encoded protein is CASSPTGKGGSDTQYF. This chain connects TRBV6-2 or TRBV6-3 to TRBJ2-3; possibly TRBD1 for D (6 bases). Germline assignment: CDR1 MNHEY and CDR2 SVGEGT. The CDR3 sequence is 16 residues long. The V gene lost 6 bases and the J gene lost 4 bases, with 20 bases spanning the gap.